The 15 T cell receptor beta chains below all came from one sample that was sequenced in a study of blood T cell repertoires in COVID-19. The protocol was immunoSEQ multiplex PCR, while the TCRdb copy is restricted to in-frame clones and leaves out a portion. The table records a few hundred thousand clones, approximately 86% of them present only once. Sequenced: peripheral blood. All receptors derive from a woman aged 60 to 75 with COVID-19, enrolled during active disease.

The rearrangement joins TRBV18 to TRBJ1-3; D perhaps matches TRBD1 (6 bases). Germline assignment: CDR1 KGHSH and CDR2 LQKENI. The CDR3 runs to 16 residues. Trimming cost V 1 base and J 0 bases, with 10 bases left between them. DNA for the CDR3: TGTGCCAGCTCACCACAGACAGGAAGCTCTGGAAACACCATATATTTT. The encoded protein is CASSPQTGSSGNTIYF. Looking up the rest from reference TRBV18 and TRBJ1-3 gives the full variable domain: NAGVMQNPRHLVRRRGQEARLRCSPMKGHSHVYWYRQLPEEGLKFMVYLQKENIIDESGMPKERFSAEFPKEGPSILRIQQVVRGDSAAYFCASSPQTGSSGNTIYFGEGSWLTVV.

This clone was picked up a small number of times. The chain couples TRBV30 to TRBJ2-7; no reliable D call. The V end lost 0 bases, the J end lost 0 bases, and 9 bases lay between the germline ends. CDR1 GTSNPN and CDR2 SVGIG come from the germline V gene (reference sequence). The CDR3 covers 14 residues. In DNA form, the CDR3 reads TGTGCCTGGAGTGTATCAGGAAGCTCCTACGAGCAGTACTTC. Translation gives CAWSVSGSSYEQYF.

The J gene is TRBJ2-5, the V gene TRBV3-1 (or the pseudogene TRBV3-2), with 7 bases lining up with TRBD1. CDR1 is LGHDT, CDR2 YNNKEL, per germline (reference sequence). V shed 2 bases and J 3 bases; nucleotides not matched to a gene: 6. CDR3 length: 15 amino acids. The CDR3 sequence is CASSQNDRVKETQYF. The CDR3 nucleotides read TGTGCCAGCAGCCAAAATGACAGGGTAAAAGAGACCCAGTACTTC.

The genes are TRBV13 and TRBJ1-1; D ambiguous. The CDR3 consists of 15 residues. Germline lookup yields CDR1 PRHDT and CDR2 FYEKMQ (reference sequence). The V gene lost 3 bases and the J gene lost 11 bases, with 22 bases spanning the gap. CDR3 region: CASSLGSRAKMGAFF. In DNA, the CDR3 is TGTGCCAGCAGCTTGGGGTCGCGGGCCAAGATGGGTGCTTTCTTT. Complete variable domain (other parts from reference TRBV13 and TRBJ1-1): AAGVIQSPRHLIKEKRETATLKCYPIPRHDTVYWYQQGPGQDPQFLISFYEKMQSDKGSIPDRFSAQQFSDYHSELNMSSLELGDSALYFCASSLGSRAKMGAFFGQGTRLTVV.

This chain uses TRBV27 with TRBJ2-7; 7 bases line up with TRBD1. Trimming cost V 4 bases and J 7 bases; bases outside gene matches: 7. The CDR3 totals 13 residues. Germline values: CDR1 MNHEY, CDR2 SMNVEV (reference sequence). The CDR3 sequence: CASSSTPGGEQYF. CDR3 DNA sequence: TGTGCCAGCAGTTCCACACCAGGGGGAGAGCAGTACTTC.

This chain joins TRBV7-3 and TRBJ2-7, with D uncertain. The CDR3 is 14 amino acids. Germline loops: CDR1 SGHTA, CDR2 FQGTGA. The V end lost 5 bases, the J end lost 4 bases, and 15 bases lay between the germline ends. The CDR3 sequence is CASSRNPGLYEQYF. The CDR3 DNA reads TGTGCCAGCAGCCGAAATCCGGGTCTGTACGAGCAGTACTTC.

The rearrangement uses TRBV6-2 or TRBV6-3 and TRBJ2-5; D is possibly TRBD1 (6 bases). The CDR3 sequence is 15 residues long. Trimming shortened V by 0 bases and J by 3 bases, and 11 bases separated the two germline ends. Germline-derived CDR1 and CDR2 are MNHEY and SVGEGT. CDR3 bases: TGTGCCAGCAGTTACTCATCGTCAGGGGAAGAGACCCAGTACTTC. Encoded protein: CASSYSSSGEETQYF.

The J gene is TRBJ1-4, the V gene TRBV27; 10 bases line up with TRBD1. CDR3 length: 15 amino acids. V shed 4 bases, J shed 7 bases, and the junction held 6 bases outside the gene matches. The germline gives CDR1 MNHEY, CDR2 SMNVEV (reference sequence). In nucleotides, the CDR3 is TGTGCCAGCAGTTCCCGACAGGGGGCTCGTGAAAAACTGTTTTTT. Residues: CASSSRQGAREKLFF.

This chain joins TRBV10-3 and TRBJ2-1, with D maybe TRBD1 (6 bases). CDR1 and CDR2 (germline): ENHRY, SYGVKD. The V and J ends lost 3 bases and 7 bases respectively, with 10 bases between them. The CDR3 is made up of 13 amino acids. CDR3 bases: TGTGCCATCAGTGACCAGGGGATGAATGAGCAGTTCTTC. This gives the protein CAISDQGMNEQFF.

This clone was detected once. Germline is not matched at one junction end, which may reflect a read error. This chain links TRBV2 with TRBJ1-1; D not resolved. The CDR3 is 13 residues long. Germline CDR1 is SNHLY and CDR2 is FYNNEI. DNA for the CDR3: TGTGCCAGCAATGAACTACCAGGCACTGAAGCTTTCTTT. Protein: CASNELPGTEAFF.

V gene TRBV4-3 combines with J gene TRBJ2-7, with D perhaps TRBD2 (5 bases). The germline CDR1 and CDR2 sequences are LGHNA and YSLEER. The CDR3 is made up of 14 amino acids. V lost 1 base and J 5 bases, leaving 12 bases between the germline ends. The DNA of the CDR3 is TGCGCCAGCAGCCAAGTGCCTCACGGGAACGAGCAGTACTTC. Amino acids: CASSQVPHGNEQYF.

CDR3 in DNA: TGTGTCAGAAGCTACGGGACAGGAGACTACAATGAGCAGTTCTTC. Translation: CVRSYGTGDYNEQFF. The J gene is TRBJ2-1, the V gene TRBV7-5; the table's D call of TRBD1 was not tested on the DNA. TRBV7-5 is annotated as a pseudogene. This CDR3 contains 15 residues.

The chain uses TRBV5-4 and TRBJ1-4; D is unresolved. Trimming left V 6 bases short and J 3 bases short, with 21 bases between. Per the germline V gene, CDR1 is SGHNT and CDR2 is YYREEE (reference sequence). There are 17 residues in the CDR3. The DNA of the CDR3 is TGTGCCAGCACCCCCGGGAGCGGTGGCAGTCCTAATGAAAAACTGTTTTTT. This sequence encodes CASTPGSGGSPNEKLFF.

The genes are TRBV5-1 and TRBJ1-2; D remains unclear. The V gene's germline CDR1 is SGHRS and CDR2 YFSETQ. This CDR3 comprises 13 residues. The V end lost 0 bases, the J end lost 3 bases, and 6 bases lay between the germline ends. Written as DNA, the CDR3 is TGCGCCAGCAGCTTGGTGAGGGACTATGGCTACACCTTC. It is translated as CASSLVRDYGYTF.

The rearrangement joins TRBV7-6 to TRBJ2-1; D gene ambiguous. Germline CDR1 and CDR2: SGHVS and FNYEAQ. V lost 1 base and J lost 4, with 11 bases in between. The CDR3 is made up of 15 amino acids. The CDR3 DNA follows: TGTGCCAGCAGCTTAGGATCCAGTCCGTACAATGAGCAGTTCTTC. Its translation is CASSLGSSPYNEQFF. The whole variable domain, remainder taken from reference TRBV7-6 and TRBJ2-1, is GAGVSQSPRYKVTKRGQDVALRCDPISGHVSLYWYRQALGQGPEFLTYFNYEAQQDKSGLPNDRFSAERPEGSISTLTIQRTEQRDSAMYRCASSLGSSPYNEQFFGPGTRLTVL.